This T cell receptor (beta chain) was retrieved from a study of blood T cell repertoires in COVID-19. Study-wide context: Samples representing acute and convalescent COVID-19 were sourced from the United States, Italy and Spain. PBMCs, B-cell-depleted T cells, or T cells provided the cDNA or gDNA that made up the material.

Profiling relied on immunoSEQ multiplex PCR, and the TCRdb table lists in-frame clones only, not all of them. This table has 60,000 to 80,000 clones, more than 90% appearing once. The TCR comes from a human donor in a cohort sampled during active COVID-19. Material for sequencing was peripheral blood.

The CDR3 here is CASSPPGTGVLGGQYF. In DNA, the CDR3 is TGTGCCAGCAGCCCCCCCGGGACAGGGGTTCTTGGCGGCCAGTACTTC. The chain employs TRBV7-2 and TRBJ2-5; 10 bases are shared with TRBD1. The V segment lost 5 bases and the J segment 10 bases; nucleotides outside the gene matches: 16. Germline-derived CDR1 and CDR2 are SGHTA and FQGNSA. The CDR3 runs 16 residues.